Below, 17 T cell receptor beta chains from the same sample are listed, as sequenced in a study of shared clonotypes between healthy human individuals. Some clones are missing from TCRdb's copy, which holds only in-frame ones; the method was immunoSEQ multiplex PCR. This sample has about 470,000 clones, with around 79% found just once. The sample comprised PBMCs. The receptors were gathered from a woman between 40 and 50 years old in good health. Some clones in this sample may be carry-over from other donors' samples.

The CDR3 bases are TGCGCCAGCAGCCAAGCTACGAAACTGCAGGGCTATGGCTACACCTTC. It codes for CASSQATKLQGYGYTF. This chain links TRBV4-1 with TRBJ1-2; a weak D match, TRBD1 (5 bases). Germline V lookup: CDR1 MGHRA, CDR2 YSYEKL. This CDR3 comprises 16 residues. Trimming removed 1 base at V and 4 bases at J, with 16 bases between.

This clone was seen only a few times. The sample has other DNA sequences that encode this CDR3 too. The chain combines TRBV5-1 with TRBJ1-1, with D possibly matching TRBD1 (5 bases). Trimming took off 0 bases at V and 5 bases at J, with 11 bases between the two ends. Germline CDR1 SGHRS, CDR2 YFSETQ. CDR3 length: 14 residues. In nucleotides, the CDR3 is TGCGCCAGCAGCTTGGATTTAGGGGTTACTGAAGCTTTCTTT. This sequence encodes CASSLDLGVTEAFF.

In DNA, the CDR3 is TGTGCCAGCAGCCCCATGAGTGTACGCTTGAGGGAGAGCTCAAACTACGAGCAGTACTTC. Protein sequence: CASSPMSVRLRESSNYEQYF. The chain has TRBV7-8 and TRBJ2-7, with D possibly being TRBD2 (5 bases). V lost 5 bases and J lost 3, with 32 bases in between. The CDR3 is 20 residues long. The V gene's germline CDR1 is SGHVS and CDR2 FQNEAQ.

The genes are TRBV29-1 and TRBJ2-7; TRBD2 matches 9 bases. V was clipped by 2 bases and J by 6 bases; unmatched bases: 8. Germline CDR1 and CDR2: SQVTM and ANQGSEA. The CDR3 has 14 residues. The CDR3 sequence: CSVEISGRRAEQYF. CDR3 nucleotides: TGCAGCGTTGAAATTAGCGGGAGACGGGCCGAGCAGTACTTC.

The table lists this clone with a few counts. V is TRBV13 and J is TRBJ2-4; possibly TRBD2 for D (6 bases). Trimming removed 0 bases at V and 6 bases at J, with 9 bases between. The length of the CDR3 is 14 residues. Germline V gene sequence: CDR1 PRHDT, CDR2 FYEKMQ (reference sequence). CDR3 residues: CASSLGRGLNIQYF. The CDR3 nucleotides read TGTGCCAGCAGCTTAGGCCGGGGGTTAAACATTCAGTACTTC.

The chain joins TRBV27 to TRBJ1-4; 11 bases are shared with TRBD1. The length of the CDR3 is 19 residues. The V gene end was trimmed by 5 bases and the J gene end by 2 bases; junction bases not matched to a gene: 13. Germline assignment: CDR1 MNHEY and CDR2 SMNVEV (reference sequence). The DNA of the CDR3 is TGTGCCAGCAGTCTCCTTGGGACAGGGGGTGATCGGACTAATGAAAAACTGTTTTTT. This codes for CASSLLGTGGDRTNEKLFF.

The V gene is TRBV5-4, the J gene TRBJ2-7; 9 nucleotides agree with TRBD2. V shed 1 base, J shed 2 bases, and the junction held 4 bases outside the gene matches. CDR3 length: 15 residues. Germline assignment: CDR1 SGHNT and CDR2 YYREEE (reference sequence). CDR3 region: CASSLRLAGAYEQYF. The CDR3, as DNA: TGTGCCAGCAGCTTGAGGTTAGCGGGAGCCTACGAGCAGTACTTC.

The rearrangement uses TRBV29-1 and TRBJ1-4; 9 bases line up with TRBD1. This CDR3 spans 19 amino acids. J was trimmed by 0 bases and V by 4 bases; bases with no gene match: 15. Per the germline V gene, CDR1 is SQVTM and CDR2 is ANQGSEA. DNA of the CDR3: TGCAGCGTTGTAAGGGAGGGGACAGGGTCCCCTACAACTAATGAAAAACTGTTTTTT. Translated: CSVVREGTGSPTTNEKLFF.

This chain joins TRBV2 and TRBJ2-7; 7 bases are a match to TRBD2. CDR3 length: 13 amino acids. CDR1 is SNHLY and CDR2 is FYNNEI in the germline V gene. J was trimmed by 4 bases and V by 6 bases; bases with no gene match: 6. The CDR3 DNA is TGTGCCAGCAGGGGGACTACTGGTTACGAGCAGTACTTC. This sequence encodes CASRGTTGYEQYF. The full variable domain, rest sourced from reference TRBV2 and TRBJ2-7, is EPEVTQTPSHQVTQMGQEVILRCVPISNHLYFYWYRQILGQKVEFLVSFYNNEISEKSEIFDDQFSVERPDGSNFTLKIRSTKLEDSAMYFCASRGTTGYEQYFGPGTRLTVT.

The chain links TRBV5-1 to TRBJ1-3, with D maybe TRBD1 (6 bases). The CDR3 length is 16 residues. The germline gives CDR1 SGHRS, CDR2 YFSETQ. Trimming pared 4 bases from V and 0 bases from J, leaving 14 bases between. CDR3 protein: CASSQGTESSGNTIYF. In DNA form, the CDR3 reads TGCGCCAGCAGCCAGGGGACGGAGAGCTCTGGAAACACCATATATTTT. Looking up the rest from reference TRBV5-1 and TRBJ1-3 gives the full variable domain: KAGVTQTPRYLIKTRGQQVTLSCSPISGHRSVSWYQQTPGQGLQFLFEYFSETQRNKGNFPGRFSGRQFSNSRSEMNVSTLELGDSALYLCASSQGTESSGNTIYFGEGSWLTVV.

The V gene is TRBV7-2, the J gene TRBJ2-5; 10 bases fit TRBD1. Germline V lookup: CDR1 SGHTA, CDR2 FQGNSA. This CDR3 is built from 14 residues. The junction had 1 base not matched to a gene; V was cut back by 2 bases and J by 4 bases. CDR3 bases: TGTGCCAGCAGCTTAAGGACAGGGGGAGAGACCCAGTACTTC. It specifies CASSLRTGGETQYF.

The V gene is TRBV7-2, the J gene TRBJ2-3; 8 bases match TRBD1. The germline V gene encodes CDR1 SGHTA and CDR2 FQGNSA. V shed 5 bases and J 4 bases; nucleotides not matched to a gene: 2. The CDR3 extends over 13 amino acids. The CDR3 spells CASSLDRADTQYF. The CDR3 bases are TGTGCCAGCAGCCTGGACAGGGCAGATACGCAGTATTTT.

The chain carries TRBV7-8 and TRBJ1-6; D is unresolved. This CDR3 contains 14 residues. Trimming took 2 bases from V and 6 from J, leaving 8 bases between them. Germline-derived CDR1 and CDR2 are SGHVS and FQNEAQ. CDR3: CASSLQALNSPLHF. As DNA, the CDR3 is TGTGCCAGCAGCTTACAGGCACTTAATTCACCCCTCCACTTT.

This clone came up a few times. The chain uses TRBV6-1 and TRBJ2-2, with D possibly being TRBD2 (5 bases). Germline values: CDR1 MNHNS, CDR2 SASEGT. This CDR3 is built from 13 residues. V dropped 6 bases and J dropped 5 bases, with 10 bases sitting between them. This CDR3 reads CASRGRGTGELFF. The CDR3 coding sequence is TGTGCCAGCAGGGGCCGGGGAACCGGGGAGCTGTTTTTT.

The chain joins TRBV28 to TRBJ2-5; the D gene is possibly TRBD1 (6 bases). The length of the CDR3 is 13 residues. CDR1 is MDHEN and CDR2 is SYDVKM in the germline V gene. V lost 9 bases, J lost 5 bases, and 16 bases lay in between. The CDR3: CASRDTSRETQYF. The CDR3 region has the DNA TGTGCCAGTAGGGACACCTCGAGGGAGACCCAGTACTTC.

A remark on this clone: A read error may produce the germline difference seen at one junction end. The J gene is TRBJ2-2, the V gene TRBV6-1; 7 bases fit TRBD1. CDR3 length: 11 amino acids. Germline CDR1 MNHNS, CDR2 SASEGT. The CDR3 spells CAGRGTGELFF. CDR3 coding DNA: TGTGCCGGCAGGGGGACCGGGGAGCTGTTTTTT.

This clone was recorded only once. The V call is TRBV5-1, the J call TRBJ2-3, with 14 bases matching TRBD2. V dropped 3 bases and J dropped 0; count of bases not matched to a gene: 3. CDR1 is SGHRS and CDR2 is YFSETQ in the germline V gene. This CDR3 spans 17 amino acids. The CDR3 coding sequence is TGCGCCAGCAGCTCCGGGACTAGCGGGGGTAGCACAGATACGCAGTATTTT. Translation gives CASSSGTSGGSTDTQYF.